The clone carrying this TCR beta chain was picked up many times. No antigen is known for it. Read coverage stops 3 residues before the CDR3 terminus; the germline J gene supplies the remainder. With 6 bases clipped from V and 4 bases from J, the junction kept 5 bases outside the gene matches. Germline CDR1 and CDR2: DFQATT and SNEGSKA (reference sequence). The CDR3 sequence is 14 residues long. TCRdb's table, derived via immunoSEQ multiplex PCR, lists solely in-frame clones and lacks some. Singletons are absent from the sample, which has about 37,000 clones. This entry comes from a study of T cell clonality in common variable immunodeficiency. Study-level findings and limits: Shared TCRbeta clones were fewer between CVID subjects than controls.

The receptor was derived from a person aged 18 to 75 in good health. Sequencing used peripheral blood mononuclear cells. The chain is built from TRBV20-1 and TRBJ2-7, with 14 bases that match TRBD2. CDR3 bases read: TGCAGTGCCGAGACTAGCGGGGGGGCTTACGAG. It codes for CSAETSGGAYE. The full CDR3 protein reads CSAETSGGAYEQYF.